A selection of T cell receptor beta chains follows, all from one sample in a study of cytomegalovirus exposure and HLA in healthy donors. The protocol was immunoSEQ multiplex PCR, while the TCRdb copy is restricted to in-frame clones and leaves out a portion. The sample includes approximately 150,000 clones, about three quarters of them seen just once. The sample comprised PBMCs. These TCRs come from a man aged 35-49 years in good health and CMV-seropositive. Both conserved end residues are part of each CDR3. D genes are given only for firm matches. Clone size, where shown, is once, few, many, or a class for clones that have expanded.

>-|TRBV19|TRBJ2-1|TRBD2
CASSTGHGGDEQFF
TGTGCCAGTAGTACGGGACACGGGGGGGATGAGCAGTTCTTC
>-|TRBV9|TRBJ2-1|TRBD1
CASSVGGGPYNEQFF
TGTGCCAGCAGCGTAGGAGGGGGCCCGTACAATGAGCAGTTCTTC
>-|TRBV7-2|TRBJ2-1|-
CASSLDPSRYNEQFF
TGTGCCAGCAGCTTAGACCCATCTCGGTACAATGAGCAGTTCTTC
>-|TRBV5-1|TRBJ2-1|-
CASPSMLNEQFF
TGCGCCAGCCCCAGTATGCTTAATGAGCAGTTCTTC
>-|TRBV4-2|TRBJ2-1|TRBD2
CASSPASGSGSYNEQFF
TGTGCCAGCAGCCCGGCTAGCGGGAGCGGGTCCTACAATGAGCAGTTCTTC
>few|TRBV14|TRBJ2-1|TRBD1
CASSQALWQGAFNEQFF
TGTGCCAGCAGCCAAGCGCTGTGGCAGGGGGCGTTCAATGAGCAGTTCTTC
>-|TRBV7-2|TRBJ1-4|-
CASSPQGSSEKLFF
TGTGCCAGCAGCCCACAGGGTTCAAGCGAAAAACTGTTTTTT
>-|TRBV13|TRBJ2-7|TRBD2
CASSQGLADGFTYEQYF
TGTGCCAGCAGCCAGGGACTAGCGGATGGGTTCACCTACGAGCAGTACTTC
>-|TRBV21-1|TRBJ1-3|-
CASSTPGTGPKMFSGNTIYF
TGTGCCAGCAGCACTCCCGGGACAGGGCCGAAAATGTTCTCTGGAAACACCATATATTTT
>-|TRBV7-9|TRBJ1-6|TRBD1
CASSYNSRGQGPSPLHF
TGTGCCAGCAGCTACAACTCGAGAGGACAGGGCCCATCACCCCTCCACTTT
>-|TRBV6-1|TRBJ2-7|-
CASSEGVHYEQYF
TGTGCCAGCAGCGAGGGGGTGCATTACGAGCAGTACTTC
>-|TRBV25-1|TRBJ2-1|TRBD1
CASSGRDRYNEQFF
TGTGCCAGCAGTGGCCGGGACAGATACAATGAGCAGTTCTTC
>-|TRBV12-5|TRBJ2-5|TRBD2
CASGFSGYQETQYF
TGTGCTAGTGGTTTTAGCGGGTACCAAGAGACCCAGTACTTC
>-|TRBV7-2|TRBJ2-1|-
CASSLDSGVFNEQFF
TGTGCCAGCAGCTTAGACTCGGGAGTGTTCAATGAGCAGTTCTTC
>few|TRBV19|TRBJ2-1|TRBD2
CASTRLAGGGEQFF
TGTGCCAGTACAAGACTAGCGGGAGGCGGGGAGCAGTTCTTC
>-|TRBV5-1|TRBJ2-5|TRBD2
CASSLGPAGGTGAQYF
TGCGCCAGCAGCTTGGGGCCAGCGGGAGGGACGGGGGCCCAGTACTTC
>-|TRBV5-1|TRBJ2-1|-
CASSERTANEQFF
TGCGCCAGCAGCGAAAGGACAGCCAATGAGCAGTTCTTC
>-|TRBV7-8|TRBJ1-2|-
CAIERTDLDYTF
TGTGCCATTGAGAGGACAGACTTGGACTACACCTTC
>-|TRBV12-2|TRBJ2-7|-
CASRLVARDYEQYF
TGTGCAAGTCGCTTAGTAGCGCGGGACTACGAGCAGTACTTC
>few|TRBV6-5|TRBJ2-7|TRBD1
CASGGQGGFYEQYF
TGTGCCAGCGGGGGACAGGGAGGATTCTACGAGCAGTACTTC
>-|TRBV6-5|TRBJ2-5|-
CASSYRTEETQYF
TGTGCCAGCAGTTACAGGACAGAAGAGACCCAGTACTTC
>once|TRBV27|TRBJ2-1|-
CASSLGATYNEQFF
TGTGCCAGCAGTTTGGGGGCTACCTACAATGAGCAGTTCTTC
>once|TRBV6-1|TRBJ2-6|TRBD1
CASSDLQGALGANGLTF
TGTGCCAGCAGTGACCTACAGGGGGCGCTTGGGGCCAACGGCCTGACTTTC
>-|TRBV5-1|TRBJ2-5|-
CASSLTRETQYF
TGCGCCAGCAGCTTGACTAGGGAGACCCAGTACTTC
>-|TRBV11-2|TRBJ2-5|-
CASSLGGEGTQYF
TGTGCCAGCAGCTTAGGCGGCGAAGGGACCCAGTACTTC
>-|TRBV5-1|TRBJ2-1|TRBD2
CASSLDPSGIGHNEQFF
TGCGCCAGCAGCTTGGACCCTAGCGGGATAGGGCACAATGAGCAGTTCTTC
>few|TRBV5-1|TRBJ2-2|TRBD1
CASSLTGGYTGELFF
TGCGCCAGCAGCTTGACAGGGGGGTACACCGGGGAGCTGTTTTTT
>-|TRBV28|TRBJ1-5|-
CASSLWTDNNSNQPQHF
TGTGCCAGCAGTTTATGGACAGACAACAATAGCAATCAGCCCCAGCATTTT
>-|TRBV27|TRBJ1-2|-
CASRARRGDGYTF
TGTGCCAGCAGAGCTCGTAGGGGTGATGGCTACACCTTC
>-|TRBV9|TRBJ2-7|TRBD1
CASSPSGTGFDEQYF
TGTGCCAGCAGCCCCTCCGGGACAGGGTTCGACGAGCAGTACTTC
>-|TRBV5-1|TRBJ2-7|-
CASRTRVSSYEQYF
TGCGCCAGCAGGACCAGGGTTAGCTCCTACGAGCAGTACTTC
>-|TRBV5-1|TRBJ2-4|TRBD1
CASSLGPGQGNIQYF
TGCGCCAGCAGCTTGGGGCCTGGACAGGGGAACATTCAGTACTTC